This TCR beta chain was profiled in a study of CD8 T cells in ankylosing spondylitis. Whole-study results and caveats: Both synovial fluid and blood in reactive arthritis had previously been reported to carry some motif variants. The study looked at matched synovial fluid samples from ankylosing spondylitis patients. Disease-linked clones were reported to be significantly enriched there. Within ankylosing spondylitis blood, a TCR beta motif made up of under 10 highly homologous variants appeared to be characteristic. Disease-linked clones bore a CD8+ phenotype, appearing relatively rarely in peripheral blood.

Losses at the gene ends were 2 bases for V and 3 bases for J; bases not matched to a gene: 7. Germline V gene data show CDR1 as SGHAT and CDR2 as FQDESV (reference sequence). The CDR3 spans 17 residues. Worth noting for this clonotype: Its antigen is as yet unknown.

5'-RACE, quantitative and with molecular barcodes, yielded the TCR beta libraries. MiXCR, run by TCRdb on the 5' RACE reads, gives a single entry per CDR3 protein. The table records about 400,000 distinct CDR3 sequences, around 20% of them present only once. The sample consisted of blood, either unsorted or a sorted T cell fraction (not recorded which). This receptor was obtained from a male donor with ankylosing spondylitis. V gene TRBV11-1 combines with J gene TRBJ2-4; 10 bases agree with TRBD2. The CDR3 region has the DNA TGTGCCAGCAGCTTAACCCAGCGGGAGGGTGGCAAAAACATTCAGTACTTC. Translating gives CASSLTQREGGKNIQYF.